This paragraph covers one TCR beta chain sequence. Its antigen is as yet unknown. Using its own MiXCR run on the 5' RACE reads, TCRdb lists one record per CDR3 protein. The sample lists about 470,000 distinct CDR3 sequences; about 23% were seen once. The data originate from a study of T-cell memory formation after mild COVID-19. Study-level points and caveats: While clones contracting from day 15 to 85 were balanced between CD4 and CD8, later expanders leaned CD4+. Pre-infection memory held some responding clones, suggesting pre-existing cross-reactive T cells responded.

Sequencing was done on a sample of PBMCs or a T cell subset sorted from them (not recorded which). This receptor was taken from an adult woman who had mild COVID-19 (a few samples of this study predate the infection). Cell type and time point are not known.

The CDR3 sequence is CASSLARGVGANVLTF. CDR3 bases: TGTGCCAGCAGTTTGGCCAGGGGAGTCGGGGCCAACGTCCTGACTTTC. The chain employs TRBV12-3 or TRBV12-4 and TRBJ2-6, with D possibly being TRBD1 (6 bases). Trimming stripped 3 bases from V and 4 bases from J, with 13 bases between. The CDR3 sequence is 16 residues long.